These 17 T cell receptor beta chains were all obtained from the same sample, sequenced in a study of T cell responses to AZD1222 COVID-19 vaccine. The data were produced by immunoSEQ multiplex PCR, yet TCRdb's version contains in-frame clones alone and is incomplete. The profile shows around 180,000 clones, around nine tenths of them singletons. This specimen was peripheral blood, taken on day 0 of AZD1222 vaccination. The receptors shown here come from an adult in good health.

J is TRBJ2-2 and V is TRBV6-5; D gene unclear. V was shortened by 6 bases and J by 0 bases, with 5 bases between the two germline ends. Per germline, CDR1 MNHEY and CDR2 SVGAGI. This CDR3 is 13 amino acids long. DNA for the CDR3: TGTGCCAGCAGGCGGCCGAACACCGGGGAGCTGTTTTTT. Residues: CASRRPNTGELFF.

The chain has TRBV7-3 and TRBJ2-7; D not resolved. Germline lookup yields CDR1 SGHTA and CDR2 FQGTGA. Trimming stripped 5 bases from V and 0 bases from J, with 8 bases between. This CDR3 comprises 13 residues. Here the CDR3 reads CASSPGRSYEQYF. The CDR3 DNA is TGTGCCAGCAGCCCGGGTCGCTCCTACGAGCAGTACTTC.

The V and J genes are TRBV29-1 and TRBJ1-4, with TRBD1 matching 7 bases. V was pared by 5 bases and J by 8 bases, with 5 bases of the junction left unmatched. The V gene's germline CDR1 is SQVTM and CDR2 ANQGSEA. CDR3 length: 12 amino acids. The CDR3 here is CSVRSGGEKLFF. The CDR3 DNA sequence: TGCAGCGTTAGGTCAGGGGGAGAAAAACTGTTTTTT.

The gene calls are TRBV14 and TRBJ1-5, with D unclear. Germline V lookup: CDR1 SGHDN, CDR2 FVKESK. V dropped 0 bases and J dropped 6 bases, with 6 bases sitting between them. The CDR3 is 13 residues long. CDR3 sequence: CASSQDLSQPQHF. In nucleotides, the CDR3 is TGTGCCAGCAGCCAAGATTTGAGTCAGCCCCAGCATTTT. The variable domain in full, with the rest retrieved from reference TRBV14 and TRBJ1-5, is EAGVTQFPSHSVIEKGQTVTLRCDPISGHDNLYWYRRVMGKEIKFLLHFVKESKQDESGMPNNRFLAERTGGTYSTLKVQPAELEDSGVYFCASSQDLSQPQHFGDGTRLSIL.

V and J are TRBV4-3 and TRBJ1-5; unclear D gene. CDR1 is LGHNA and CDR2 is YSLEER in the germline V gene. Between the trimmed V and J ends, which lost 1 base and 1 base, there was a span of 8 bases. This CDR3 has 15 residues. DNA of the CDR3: TGCGCCAGCAGCCAAGCGGGAGACAGCAATCAGCCCCAGCATTTT. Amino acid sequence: CASSQAGDSNQPQHF.

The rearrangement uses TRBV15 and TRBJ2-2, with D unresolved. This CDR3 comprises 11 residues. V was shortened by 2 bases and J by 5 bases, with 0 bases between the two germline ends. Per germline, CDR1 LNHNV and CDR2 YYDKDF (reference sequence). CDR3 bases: TGTGCCACCAGCAGAACCGGGGAGCTGTTTTTT. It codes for CATSRTGELFF.

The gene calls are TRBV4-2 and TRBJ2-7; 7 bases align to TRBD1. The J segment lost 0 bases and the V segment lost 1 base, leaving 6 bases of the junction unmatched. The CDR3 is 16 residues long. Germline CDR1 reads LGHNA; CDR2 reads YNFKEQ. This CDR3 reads CASSQVTGDSSYEQYF. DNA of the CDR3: TGTGCCAGCAGCCAAGTCACAGGGGACAGCTCCTACGAGCAGTACTTC.

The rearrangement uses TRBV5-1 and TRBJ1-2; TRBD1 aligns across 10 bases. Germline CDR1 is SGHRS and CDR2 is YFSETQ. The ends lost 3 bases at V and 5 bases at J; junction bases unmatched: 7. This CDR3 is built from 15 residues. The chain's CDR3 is CASSSTGGAGYGYTF. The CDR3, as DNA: TGCGCCAGCAGCTCGACAGGGGGCGCGGGGTATGGCTACACCTTC.

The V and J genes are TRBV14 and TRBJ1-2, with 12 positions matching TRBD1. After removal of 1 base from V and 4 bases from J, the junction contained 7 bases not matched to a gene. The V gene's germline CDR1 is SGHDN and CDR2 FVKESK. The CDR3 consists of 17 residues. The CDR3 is CASSQGSGQGAGYGYTF. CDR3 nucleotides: TGTGCCAGCAGCCAAGGGTCGGGACAGGGGGCCGGCTATGGCTACACCTTC. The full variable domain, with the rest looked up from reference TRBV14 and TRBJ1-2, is EAGVTQFPSHSVIEKGQTVTLRCDPISGHDNLYWYRRVMGKEIKFLLHFVKESKQDESGMPNNRFLAERTGGTYSTLKVQPAELEDSGVYFCASSQGSGQGAGYGYTFGSGTRLTVV.

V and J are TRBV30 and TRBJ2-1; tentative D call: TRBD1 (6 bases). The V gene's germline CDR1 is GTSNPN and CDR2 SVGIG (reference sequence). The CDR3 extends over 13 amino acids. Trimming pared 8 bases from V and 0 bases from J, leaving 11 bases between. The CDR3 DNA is TGTGCCCATACAGGGAGCTCCTACAATGAGCAGTTCTTC. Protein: CAHTGSSYNEQFF.

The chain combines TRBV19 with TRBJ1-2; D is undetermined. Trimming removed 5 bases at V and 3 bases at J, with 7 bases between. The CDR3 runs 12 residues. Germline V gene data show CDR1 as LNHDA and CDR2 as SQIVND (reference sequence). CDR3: CASSGTDYGYTF. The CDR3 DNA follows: TGTGCCAGTAGTGGCACAGACTATGGCTACACCTTC.

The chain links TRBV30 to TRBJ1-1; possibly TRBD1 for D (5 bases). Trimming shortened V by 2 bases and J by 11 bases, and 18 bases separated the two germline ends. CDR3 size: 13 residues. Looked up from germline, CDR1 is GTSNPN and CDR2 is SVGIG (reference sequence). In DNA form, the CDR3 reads TGTGCCTGGAGTTCCCCCTCCAGGGTACTTGCTTTCTTT. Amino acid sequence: CAWSSPSRVLAFF. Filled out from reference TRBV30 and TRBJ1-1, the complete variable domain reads SQTIHQWPATLVQPVGSPLSLECTVEGTSNPNLYWYRQAAGRGLQLLFYSVGIGQISSEVPQNLSASRPQDRQFILSSKKLLLSDSGFYLCAWSSPSRVLAFFGQGTRLTVV.

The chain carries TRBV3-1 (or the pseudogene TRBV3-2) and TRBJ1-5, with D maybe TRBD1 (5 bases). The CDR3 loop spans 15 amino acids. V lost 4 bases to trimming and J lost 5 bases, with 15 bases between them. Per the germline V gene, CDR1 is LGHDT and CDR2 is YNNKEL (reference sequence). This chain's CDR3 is CASSPGVGVDQPQHF. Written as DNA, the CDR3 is TGTGCCAGCAGCCCAGGAGTGGGGGTGGATCAGCCCCAGCATTTT.

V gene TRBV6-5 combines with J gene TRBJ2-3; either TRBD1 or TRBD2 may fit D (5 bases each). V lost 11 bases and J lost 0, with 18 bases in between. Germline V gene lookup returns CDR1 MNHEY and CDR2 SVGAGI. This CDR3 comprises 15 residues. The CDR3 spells CAGPNPGPSTDTQYF. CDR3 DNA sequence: TGTGCCGGGCCCAATCCGGGACCTAGCACAGATACGCAGTATTTT.

CDR3: CASSLDRASGNTIYF. In DNA, the CDR3 is TGTGCCAGCAGCTTGGACAGAGCATCTGGAAACACCATATATTTT. The chain joins TRBV7-3 to TRBJ1-3, with D possibly TRBD1 on 6 matching bases. The CDR3 totals 15 residues. Deletions cut 3 bases from V and 1 base from J, with 10 bases between. CDR1 is SGHTA, CDR2 FQGTGA, per germline.

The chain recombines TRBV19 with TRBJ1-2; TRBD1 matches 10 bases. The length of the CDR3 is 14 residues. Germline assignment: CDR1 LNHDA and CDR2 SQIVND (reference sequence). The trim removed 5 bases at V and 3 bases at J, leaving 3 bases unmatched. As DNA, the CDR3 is TGTGCCAGTAGTTCGACAGGGGGCGACTATGGCTACACCTTC. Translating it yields CASSSTGGDYGYTF.

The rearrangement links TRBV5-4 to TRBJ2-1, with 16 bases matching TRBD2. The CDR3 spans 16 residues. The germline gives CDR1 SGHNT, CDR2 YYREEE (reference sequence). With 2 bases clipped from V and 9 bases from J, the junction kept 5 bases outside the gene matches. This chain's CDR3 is CASSLGTSGGAREQFF. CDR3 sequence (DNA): TGTGCCAGCAGCTTAGGGACTAGCGGGGGGGCACGTGAGCAGTTCTTC.